This TCR beta chain was obtained from a study of blood T cell repertoires in COVID-19. This table comes from immunoSEQ multiplex PCR, and its TCRdb copy is limited to in-frame clones, with some not included. The table has a few hundred thousand clones, roughly 84% seen once; the top ten hold 1.5% to 1.7%. The sequence came from a woman aged 40-49 years who had recovered from COVID-19. Sequenced sample: peripheral blood.

The CDR3 bases are TGTGCCAGCAGCTTAGGCAGGGGCAAGGACACCGGGGAGCTGTTTTTT. This codes for CASSLGRGKDTGELFF. This chain links TRBV7-7 with TRBJ2-2; D may be TRBD1 (6 bases). This CDR3 has 16 residues. V gave up 1 base and J gave up 3 bases, with 12 bases separating them. In germline, CDR1 is SSHAT, CDR2 FNYEAQ (reference sequence).